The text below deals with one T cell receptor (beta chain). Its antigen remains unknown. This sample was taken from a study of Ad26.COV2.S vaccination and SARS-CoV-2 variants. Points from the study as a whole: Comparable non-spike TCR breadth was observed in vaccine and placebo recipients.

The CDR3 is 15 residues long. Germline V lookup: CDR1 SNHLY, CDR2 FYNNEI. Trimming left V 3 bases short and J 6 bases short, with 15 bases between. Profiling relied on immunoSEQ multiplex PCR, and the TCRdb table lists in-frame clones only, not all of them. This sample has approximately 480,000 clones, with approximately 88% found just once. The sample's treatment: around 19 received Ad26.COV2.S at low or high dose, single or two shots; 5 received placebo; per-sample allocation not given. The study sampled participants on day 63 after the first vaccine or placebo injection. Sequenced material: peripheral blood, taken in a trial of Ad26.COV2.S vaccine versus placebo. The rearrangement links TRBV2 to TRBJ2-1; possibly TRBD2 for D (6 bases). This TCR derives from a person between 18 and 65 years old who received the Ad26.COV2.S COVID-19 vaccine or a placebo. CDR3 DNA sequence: TGTGCCAGCAGTGACGCTGGGGACTTAGGCAATGAGCAGTTCTTC. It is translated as CASSDAGDLGNEQFF.